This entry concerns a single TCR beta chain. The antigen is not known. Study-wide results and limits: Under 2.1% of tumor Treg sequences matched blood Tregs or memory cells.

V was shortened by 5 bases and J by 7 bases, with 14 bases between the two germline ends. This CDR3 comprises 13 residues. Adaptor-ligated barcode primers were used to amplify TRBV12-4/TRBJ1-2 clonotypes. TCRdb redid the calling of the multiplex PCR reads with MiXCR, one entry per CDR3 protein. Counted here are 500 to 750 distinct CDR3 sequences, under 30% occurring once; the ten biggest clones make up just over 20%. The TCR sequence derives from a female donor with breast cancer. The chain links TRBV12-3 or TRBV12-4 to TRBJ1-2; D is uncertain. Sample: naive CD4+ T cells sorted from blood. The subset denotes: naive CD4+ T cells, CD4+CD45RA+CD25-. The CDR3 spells CASSQRGRSGYTF. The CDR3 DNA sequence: TGTGCCAGCAGTCAGAGAGGGCGCAGTGGCTACACCTTC.